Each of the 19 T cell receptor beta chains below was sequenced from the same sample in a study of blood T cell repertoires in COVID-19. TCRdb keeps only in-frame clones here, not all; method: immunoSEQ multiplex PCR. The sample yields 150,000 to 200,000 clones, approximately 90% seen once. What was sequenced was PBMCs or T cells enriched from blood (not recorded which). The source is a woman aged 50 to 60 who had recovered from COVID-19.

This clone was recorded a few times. CDR3 sequence reads: CASSFPSEAEASGNTIYF. CDR3 nucleotides: TGTGCCAGCAGTTTCCCCTCCGAGGCTGAGGCCTCTGGAAACACCATATATTTT. This chain connects TRBV27 to TRBJ1-3, with D unresolved. Germline V gives CDR1 MNHEY, CDR2 SMNVEV (reference sequence). V was pared by 3 bases and J by 0 bases, with 18 bases between. This CDR3 is 18 amino acids long.

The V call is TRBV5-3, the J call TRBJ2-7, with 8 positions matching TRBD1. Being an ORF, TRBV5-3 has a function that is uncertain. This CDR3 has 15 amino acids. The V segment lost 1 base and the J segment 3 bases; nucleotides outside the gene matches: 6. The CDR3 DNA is TGTGCCAGAAGCTTGAGGTGGACAGGGTTCTACGAGCAGTACTTC. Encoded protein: CARSLRWTGFYEQYF.

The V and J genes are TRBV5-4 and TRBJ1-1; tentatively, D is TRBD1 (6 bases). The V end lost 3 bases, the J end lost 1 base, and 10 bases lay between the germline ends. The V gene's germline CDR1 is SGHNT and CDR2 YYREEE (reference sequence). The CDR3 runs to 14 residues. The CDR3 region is CASSYRQANTEAFF. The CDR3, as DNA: TGTGCCAGCAGCTACCGACAGGCGAACACTGAAGCTTTCTTT.

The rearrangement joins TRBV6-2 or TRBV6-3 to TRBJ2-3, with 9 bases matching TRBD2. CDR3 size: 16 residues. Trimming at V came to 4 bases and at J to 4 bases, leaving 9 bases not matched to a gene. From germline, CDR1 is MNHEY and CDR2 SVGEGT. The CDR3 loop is CASSFKRGAGADTQYF. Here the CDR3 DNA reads TGTGCCAGCAGTTTCAAGCGGGGGGCAGGCGCAGATACGCAGTATTTT.

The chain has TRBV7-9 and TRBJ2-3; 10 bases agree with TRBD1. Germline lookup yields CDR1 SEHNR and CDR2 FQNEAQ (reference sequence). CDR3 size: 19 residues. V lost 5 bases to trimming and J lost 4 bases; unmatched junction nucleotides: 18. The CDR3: CASSPPLGWGTGEADTQYF. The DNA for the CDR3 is TGTGCCAGCAGCCCACCTCTAGGGTGGGGGACAGGGGAGGCAGATACGCAGTATTTT.

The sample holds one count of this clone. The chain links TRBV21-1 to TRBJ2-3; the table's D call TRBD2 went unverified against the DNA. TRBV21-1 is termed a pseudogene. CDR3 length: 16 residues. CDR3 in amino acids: CASSKGNRGSTDTQYF. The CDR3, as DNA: TGTGCCAGCAGCAAAGGGAATCGGGGGAGCACAGATACGCAGTATTTT.

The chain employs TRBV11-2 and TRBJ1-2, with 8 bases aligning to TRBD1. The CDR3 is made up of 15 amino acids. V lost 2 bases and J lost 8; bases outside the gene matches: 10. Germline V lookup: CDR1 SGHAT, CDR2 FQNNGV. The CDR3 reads CASSLPATGAGGYTF. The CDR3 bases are TGTGCCAGCAGCTTACCTGCGACAGGGGCGGGAGGCTACACCTTC.

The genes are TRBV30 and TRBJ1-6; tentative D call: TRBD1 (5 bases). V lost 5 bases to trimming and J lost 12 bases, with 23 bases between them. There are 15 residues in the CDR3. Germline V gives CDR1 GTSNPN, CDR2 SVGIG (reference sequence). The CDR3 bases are TGTGCCTGGGCGCCCGGGCTGAGCGGGGGAGGACCCCTCCACTTT. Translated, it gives CAWAPGLSGGGPLHF.

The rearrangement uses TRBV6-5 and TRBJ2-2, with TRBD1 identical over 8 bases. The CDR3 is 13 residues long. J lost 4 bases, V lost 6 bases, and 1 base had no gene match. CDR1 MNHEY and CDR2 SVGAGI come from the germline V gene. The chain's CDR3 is CASRTGGTGELFF. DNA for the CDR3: TGTGCCAGCAGAACAGGGGGCACCGGGGAGCTGTTTTTT.

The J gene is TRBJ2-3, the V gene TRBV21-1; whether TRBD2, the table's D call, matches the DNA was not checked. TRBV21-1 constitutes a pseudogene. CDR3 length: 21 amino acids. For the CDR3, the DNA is TGTGCCAGCACCAACGGTACACTAGCGGGGGGACCCGGCCGATGGGTGGATACGCAGTATTTT. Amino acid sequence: CASTNGTLAGGPGRWVDTQYF.

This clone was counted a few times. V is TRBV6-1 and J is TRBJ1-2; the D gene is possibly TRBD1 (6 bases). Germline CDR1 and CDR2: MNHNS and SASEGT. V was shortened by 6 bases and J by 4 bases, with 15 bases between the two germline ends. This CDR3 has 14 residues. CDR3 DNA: TGTGCCAGCAGCCCCCCAGGACAGCTCTATGGCTACACCTTC. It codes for CASSPPGQLYGYTF.

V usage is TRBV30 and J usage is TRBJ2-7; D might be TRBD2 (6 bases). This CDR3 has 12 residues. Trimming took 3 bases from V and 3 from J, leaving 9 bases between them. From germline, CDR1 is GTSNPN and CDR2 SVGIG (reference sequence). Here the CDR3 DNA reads TGTGCCTGGAGGGACGGGGGCTACGAGCAGTACTTC. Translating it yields CAWRDGGYEQYF.

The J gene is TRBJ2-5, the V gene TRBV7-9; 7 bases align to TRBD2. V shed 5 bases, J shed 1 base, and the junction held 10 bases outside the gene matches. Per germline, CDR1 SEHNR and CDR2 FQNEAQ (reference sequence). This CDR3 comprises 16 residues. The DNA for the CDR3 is TGTGCCAGCAGCCGGGGGGTGGCACTCCTCCAAGAGACCCAGTACTTC. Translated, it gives CASSRGVALLQETQYF.

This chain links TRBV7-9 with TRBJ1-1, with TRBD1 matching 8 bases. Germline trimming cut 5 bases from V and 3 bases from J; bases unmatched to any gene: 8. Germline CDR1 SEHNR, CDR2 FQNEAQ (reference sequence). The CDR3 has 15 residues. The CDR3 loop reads CASSDDRGGDTEAFF. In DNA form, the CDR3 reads TGTGCCAGCAGCGATGACAGGGGCGGGGACACTGAAGCTTTCTTT.

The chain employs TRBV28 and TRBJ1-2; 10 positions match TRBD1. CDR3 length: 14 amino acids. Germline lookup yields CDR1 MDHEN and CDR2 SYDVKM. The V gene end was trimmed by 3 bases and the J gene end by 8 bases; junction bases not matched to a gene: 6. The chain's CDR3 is CASSFPTGGYGYTF. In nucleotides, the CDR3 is TGTGCCAGCAGTTTCCCGACAGGGGGCTACGGCTACACCTTC.

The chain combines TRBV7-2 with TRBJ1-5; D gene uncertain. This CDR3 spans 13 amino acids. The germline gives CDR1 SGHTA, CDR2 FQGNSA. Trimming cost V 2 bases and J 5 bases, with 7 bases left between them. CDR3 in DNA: TGTGCCAGCAGCTTATGGCTCGATCAGCCCCAGCATTTT. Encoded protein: CASSLWLDQPQHF.

CDR3 coding DNA: TGTGCCTGGAGTAAAGGACAGGGGTTCTTGGAGCTGTTTTTT. The encoded protein is CAWSKGQGFLELFF. The genes are TRBV30 and TRBJ2-2, with 9 nucleotides matching TRBD1. The V and J ends lost 2 bases and 10 bases, in that order; junction bases with no gene match: 8. The length of the CDR3 is 14 residues. Germline assignment: CDR1 GTSNPN and CDR2 SVGIG (reference sequence).

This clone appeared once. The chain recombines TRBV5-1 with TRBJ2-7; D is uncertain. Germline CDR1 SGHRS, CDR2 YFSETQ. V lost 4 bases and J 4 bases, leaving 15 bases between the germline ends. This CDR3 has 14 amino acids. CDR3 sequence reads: CASSPAGTAYEQYF. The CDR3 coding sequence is TGCGCCAGCAGCCCCGCAGGCACGGCGTACGAGCAGTACTTC.

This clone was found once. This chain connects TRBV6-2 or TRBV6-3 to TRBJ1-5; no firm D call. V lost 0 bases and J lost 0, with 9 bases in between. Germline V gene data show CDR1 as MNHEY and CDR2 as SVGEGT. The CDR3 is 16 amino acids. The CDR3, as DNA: TGTGCCAGCAGTTACTCGACTGCCCTTAGCAATCAGCCCCAGCATTTT. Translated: CASSYSTALSNQPQHF.